The 13 T cell receptor beta chains below come from one sample, sequenced in a study of shared clonotypes between healthy human individuals. The table came from immunoSEQ multiplex PCR; TCRdb's copy has only in-frame clones and leaves some out. The repertoire holds 2,500,000 or so clones, with about nine tenths as singletons. What was sequenced was naive CD4+ T cells from PBMCs. Subset here: CD45RA+ positively selected. Receptor source: a man aged 18 to 29 in good health. Some clones in this sample may be carry-over from other donors' samples.

The rearrangement links TRBV29-1 to TRBJ2-1, with TRBD1 identical over 7 bases. Germline values: CDR1 SQVTM, CDR2 ANQGSEA. V shed 6 bases and J 4 bases; nucleotides not matched to a gene: 9. The CDR3 contains 14 residues. The DNA for the CDR3 is TGCAGCGTCCGACAGGGCGGTAGGTACAATGAGCAGTTCTTC. Translation: CSVRQGGRYNEQFF.

J is TRBJ2-3 and V is TRBV9; D unclear. Trimming left V 3 bases short and J 6 bases short, with 23 bases between. The CDR3 is made up of 17 amino acids. Germline-derived CDR1 and CDR2 are SGDLS and YYNGEE. CDR3 sequence (DNA): TGTGCCAGCAGCGGTCATGGTCTGGAATTCGTTAAGGATACGCAGTATTTT. Translation gives CASSGHGLEFVKDTQYF.

V and J are TRBV11-2 and TRBJ1-1; the D is unclear. Germline V gene data show CDR1 as SGHAT and CDR2 as FQNNGV. The CDR3 totals 15 residues. V lost 1 base and J lost 2, with 11 bases in between. This CDR3 is CASSLGFTENTEAFF. CDR3 DNA: TGTGCCAGCAGCTTAGGGTTCACAGAAAACACTGAAGCTTTCTTT. The whole variable domain, remainder taken from reference TRBV11-2 and TRBJ1-1, is EAGVAQSPRYKIIEKRQSVAFWCNPISGHATLYWYQQILGQGPKLLIQFQNNGVVDDSQLPKDRFSAERLKGVDSTLKIQPAKLEDSAVYLCASSLGFTENTEAFFGQGTRLTVV.

The V gene is TRBV28, the J gene TRBJ2-1, with D possibly being TRBD1 or TRBD2 (5 bases each). The CDR3 spans 18 residues. Germline V CDR1 and CDR2: MDHEN, SYDVKM. V was clipped by 6 bases and J by 3 bases, with 24 bases between them. The CDR3 region is CASRSFFGASWDYNEQFF. The CDR3 DNA reads as TGTGCCAGCAGGTCATTTTTCGGGGCCTCCTGGGACTACAATGAGCAGTTCTTC.

The V call is TRBV9, the J call TRBJ1-2, with D possibly matching TRBD1 (6 bases). Germline loops: CDR1 SGDLS, CDR2 YYNGEE. V lost 4 bases and J lost 2, with 12 bases in between. The CDR3 spans 14 residues. For the CDR3, the DNA is TGTGCCAGCAGCCGACGGGACATCAACTATGGCTACACCTTC. Amino acid sequence: CASSRRDINYGYTF.

The genes are TRBV19 and TRBJ2-1; 10 bases map to TRBD2. Losses at the gene ends were 9 bases for V and 2 bases for J; bases not matched to a gene: 4. The CDR3 consists of 14 residues. The germline V gene has CDR1 LNHDA and CDR2 SQIVND (reference sequence). The CDR3 nucleotides are TGTGCCAGCCAGCGGGGGGGACCCTACAATGAGCAGTTCTTC. This encodes CASQRGGPYNEQFF.

This sequence joins TRBV7-2 and TRBJ1-2, with D perhaps TRBD1 (5 bases). Between the trimmed V and J ends, which lost 4 bases and 4 bases, there was a span of 16 bases. The CDR3 extends over 15 amino acids. Germline values: CDR1 SGHTA, CDR2 FQGNSA. The CDR3 nucleotides are TGTGCCAGCAGCTCTCAACCGGGACTGCCCTATGGCTACACCTTC. It codes for CASSSQPGLPYGYTF.

This rearrangement joins TRBV28 to TRBJ2-2, with TRBD2 identical over 13 bases. The CDR3 spans 19 residues. Germline V CDR1 and CDR2: MDHEN, SYDVKM. J gave up 2 bases and V 5 bases, and 11 bases lay outside the gene matches. The CDR3 DNA reads TGTGCCAGCAGTACGACGAGACTAGCGGGAGGCCCTAACACCGGGGAGCTGTTTTTT. Residues: CASSTTRLAGGPNTGELFF.

The J gene is TRBJ1-3, the V gene TRBV5-6; D is unclear. Trimming took 0 bases from V and 0 from J, leaving 10 bases between them. CDR1 is SGHDT and CDR2 is YYEEEE in the germline V gene. The CDR3 is 16 amino acids. CDR3 residues: CASSLGPRSSGNTIYF. CDR3 coding DNA: TGTGCCAGCAGCTTGGGACCAAGATCCTCTGGAAACACCATATATTTT.

The chain is built from TRBV15 and TRBJ2-2; no clear D gene. The length of the CDR3 is 14 residues. In germline, CDR1 is LNHNV, CDR2 YYDKDF (reference sequence). Trimming removed 0 bases at V and 6 bases at J, with 8 bases between. CDR3 bases: TGTGCCACCAGCAGAGAACCGGCCGCCGGGGAGCTGTTTTTT. Its translation is CATSREPAAGELFF.

The count of this clone is one. The chain links TRBV6-6 to TRBJ2-1, with TRBD1 matching over 8 bases. This CDR3 has 16 amino acids. The junction had 13 bases not matched to a gene; V was cut back by 5 bases and J by 7 bases. Germline loops: CDR1 MNHNY, CDR2 SVGAGI (reference sequence). The CDR3: CASSGYGTGLGNEQFF. CDR3 nucleotides: TGTGCCAGCAGTGGATACGGGACAGGTTTAGGGAATGAGCAGTTCTTC.

This clone was detected once. The chain has TRBV10-3 and TRBJ1-2, with a tentative D call TRBD1 (5 bases). Germline V gene lookup returns CDR1 ENHRY and CDR2 SYGVKD. The CDR3 runs 12 residues. The V end was cut by 0 bases, the J end by 8 bases, with 7 bases between. The CDR3 nucleotides read TGTGCCATCAGTGAGTCGAGGGGAGGCTACACCTTC. Its protein is CAISESRGGYTF.

As regards this clone: Other DNA variants within this sample encode the same CDR3. This rearrangement joins TRBV5-1 to TRBJ1-1; no clear D. Germline values: CDR1 SGHRS, CDR2 YFSETQ. The CDR3 consists of 13 residues. Trimming stripped 3 bases from V and 1 base from J, with 7 bases between. The CDR3 DNA follows: TGCGCCAGCAGCTCTACAGCGAACACTGAAGCTTTCTTT. Protein: CASSSTANTEAFF.